The clone carrying this T cell receptor beta chain is medium-sized by share. Its target is unknown. The sample is drawn from a study of spatial heterogeneity in lung cancer. Study details: Combinations of a unique TCR and a UMI were tallied in raw reads, and on average each appeared more than ten times.

Study conclusions and caveats: Expanded tumor TCRs that were ubiquitous appeared in blood more at resection than follow-up.

Noted time point: blood at routine non-recurrence follow-up after resection. Researchers sequenced whole RNA taken from tumor, nontumor lung or frozen PBMC without sorting. The CDR3 spans 14 residues. Deletions cut 3 bases from V and 2 bases from J, with 11 bases between. The germline V gene has CDR1 SGDLS and CDR2 YYNGEE. Each CDR3 protein is one row after TCRdb ran MiXCR on the 5' RACE reads. The sample shows approximately 10,000 distinct CDR3 sequences, approximately 22% of them seen only once. The sequence was collected from a female donor with early-stage non-small cell lung cancer. This sample comprised PBMCs, obtained at follow-up. The genes are TRBV9 and TRBJ1-2, with no clear D. CDR3 sequence reads: CASSEEGLNYGYTF. The CDR3, as DNA: TGTGCCAGCAGCGAGGAGGGCCTAAACTATGGCTACACCTTC.